Following are 28 T cell receptor beta chains from one sample sequenced in a study of blood T cell repertoires in COVID-19. The protocol was immunoSEQ multiplex PCR, while the TCRdb copy is restricted to in-frame clones and leaves out a portion. The sample consists of 260,000 or so clones, about four fifths of them appearing once. Source material: peripheral blood. Every receptor here comes from an elderly man with acute or convalescent COVID-19.

The table lists this clone with a count of one. V is TRBV19 and J is TRBJ1-5, with D perhaps matching TRBD1 (6 bases). Trimming shortened V by 2 bases and J by 6 bases, and 17 bases separated the two germline ends. Germline CDR1 is LNHDA and CDR2 is SQIVND (reference sequence). This CDR3 spans 16 amino acids. The chain's CDR3 is CASSIMGAGFRQPQHF. The CDR3 DNA is TGTGCCAGTAGTATAATGGGGGCAGGGTTTCGTCAGCCCCAGCATTTT.

This clone occurred a few times. The rearrangement uses TRBV7-8 and TRBJ1-3; D not resolved. From germline, CDR1 is SGHVS and CDR2 FQNEAQ. V dropped 2 bases and J dropped 4 bases, with 15 bases sitting between them. The CDR3 covers 16 residues. The CDR3 sequence: CASSLSLFSVGNTIYF. The CDR3 coding sequence is TGTGCCAGCAGCTTATCCCTGTTCTCGGTCGGAAACACCATATATTTT.

The chain couples TRBV29-1 to TRBJ2-5; D is unclear. The CDR3 is 15 amino acids. The ends were cut back, 4 bases at V and 1 base at J, with 16 bases in the middle. Per germline, CDR1 SQVTM and CDR2 ANQGSEA. The CDR3 loop is CSVGREAYPQETQYF. The CDR3 region has the DNA TGCAGCGTTGGTCGCGAGGCCTATCCCCAAGAGACCCAGTACTTC.

This clone was picked up one time. The chain has TRBV28 and TRBJ2-7; 7 bases fit TRBD2. This CDR3 has 15 residues. Per the germline V gene, CDR1 is MDHEN and CDR2 is SYDVKM. V was pared by 7 bases and J by 2 bases, with 11 bases of the junction left unmatched. CDR3 DNA sequence: TGTGCCAGCAAGGTAGAACGAGCGGGACCCTACGAGCAGTACTTC. Translating gives CASKVERAGPYEQYF. Filled out from reference TRBV28 and TRBJ2-7, the complete variable domain reads DVKVTQSSRYLVKRTGEKVFLECVQDMDHENMFWYRQDPGLGLRLIYFSYDVKMKEKGDIPEGYSVSREKKERFSLILESASTNQTSMYLCASKVERAGPYEQYFGPGTRLTVT.

V and J are TRBV27 and TRBJ1-6; possibly TRBD1 for D (5 bases). Germline V lookup: CDR1 MNHEY, CDR2 SMNVEV (reference sequence). The CDR3 covers 13 residues. The V gene lost 5 bases and the J gene lost 11 bases, with 13 bases spanning the gap. The CDR3 bases are TGTGCCAGCAGTCCCAACAGGTATACACCCCTCCACTTT. This sequence encodes CASSPNRYTPLHF.

The V and J genes are TRBV4-1 and TRBJ2-2, with a weak D call TRBD2 (5 bases). Germline CDR1 reads MGHRA; CDR2 reads YSYEKL. The CDR3 sequence is 16 residues long. The V end was cut by 4 bases, the J end by 1 base, with 13 bases between. In nucleotides, the CDR3 is TGCGCCAGCAGCCTTGCCCGGACTGGGAACACCGGGGAGCTGTTTTTT. Encoded protein: CASSLARTGNTGELFF.

The rearrangement uses TRBV18 and TRBJ1-2; 11 bases fit TRBD1. The CDR3 has 14 residues. Germline trimming cut 5 bases from V and 8 bases from J; bases unmatched to any gene: 7. Looked up from germline, CDR1 is KGHSH and CDR2 is LQKENI. CDR3 DNA: TGTGCCAGCTCAACGGGGACAGGGGGACTCGGCTACACCTTC. Protein: CASSTGTGGLGYTF.

The V and J genes are TRBV30 and TRBJ2-7, with 8 bases identical to TRBD1. The CDR3 sequence is 13 residues long. J was trimmed by 4 bases and V by 4 bases; bases with no gene match: 6. The germline V gene encodes CDR1 GTSNPN and CDR2 SVGIG (reference sequence). The CDR3 DNA reads TGTGCCTGGACGAGACAGGGGCCTTACGAGCAGTACTTC. As protein: CAWTRQGPYEQYF. The full variable domain, its missing parts supplied by reference TRBV30 and TRBJ2-7, is SQTIHQWPATLVQPVGSPLSLECTVEGTSNPNLYWYRQAAGRGLQLLFYSVGIGQISSEVPQNLSASRPQDRQFILSSKKLLLSDSGFYLCAWTRQGPYEQYFGPGTRLTVT.

This clone was seen a single time. V and J are TRBV28 and TRBJ1-1, with 8 bases aligning to TRBD1. CDR1 is MDHEN and CDR2 is SYDVKM in the germline V gene. The CDR3 loop spans 13 amino acids. Trimming took 5 bases from V and 5 from J; bases not matched to a gene: 4. Written as DNA, the CDR3 is TGTGCCAGCAGTGGACAGGGAAGGACTGAAGCTTTCTTT. The encoded protein is CASSGQGRTEAFF.

This chain uses TRBV5-1 with TRBJ2-1; possible D gene TRBD2, 7 bases. This CDR3 spans 16 amino acids. Between the trimmed V and J ends, which lost 0 bases and 4 bases, there was a span of 14 bases. Per germline, CDR1 SGHRS and CDR2 YFSETQ. DNA of the CDR3: TGCGCCAGCAGCTTGGCCGAGGGGGGGCCGTACAATGAGCAGTTCTTC. Its protein product is CASSLAEGGPYNEQFF.

This clone turned up a few times. This sequence joins TRBV2 and TRBJ2-3; no firm D call. The germline gives CDR1 SNHLY, CDR2 FYNNEI. The length of the CDR3 is 12 residues. The germline V and J ends were trimmed by 7 bases and 6 bases, with 11 bases remaining between them. CDR3 protein: CASMFVLDTQYF. CDR3 in DNA: TGTGCCAGCATGTTCGTTCTCGATACGCAGTATTTT.

This clone was seen only a few times. The chain is built from TRBV28 and TRBJ2-3; perhaps TRBD1 as D (6 bases). The CDR3 totals 13 residues. V shed 5 bases and J shed 4 bases, with 10 bases lying between them. CDR1 is MDHEN and CDR2 is SYDVKM in the germline V gene. The CDR3 bases are TGTGCCAGCAGTACAGGGTTGGCAGATACGCAGTATTTT. Translated: CASSTGLADTQYF. Filled out from reference TRBV28 and TRBJ2-3, the complete variable domain reads DVKVTQSSRYLVKRTGEKVFLECVQDMDHENMFWYRQDPGLGLRLIYFSYDVKMKEKGDIPEGYSVSREKKERFSLILESASTNQTSMYLCASSTGLADTQYFGPGTRLTVL.

V usage is TRBV18 and J usage is TRBJ1-5, with 11 bases identical to TRBD1. Unmatched junction bases numbered 1, after V lost 3 bases and J lost 0 bases. From germline, CDR1 is KGHSH and CDR2 LQKENI. CDR3 length: 16 residues. CDR3 in DNA: TGTGCCAGCTCACCGGGACAGGGGGTTAGCAATCAGCCCCAGCATTTT. This gives the protein CASSPGQGVSNQPQHF.

V and J are TRBV3-1 (or the pseudogene TRBV3-2) and TRBJ2-5; TRBD2 agrees at 8 bases. With 1 base clipped from V and 2 bases from J, the junction kept 6 bases outside the gene matches. From germline, CDR1 is LGHDT and CDR2 YNNKEL (reference sequence). The CDR3 spans 16 residues. The CDR3, as DNA: TGTGCCAGCAGCCAAGCCCCGGGACTAGGACAAGAGACCCAGTACTTC. It codes for CASSQAPGLGQETQYF.

This clone was observed a handful of times. The chain carries TRBV30 and TRBJ1-3; 10 nucleotides agree with TRBD1. Germline-derived CDR1 and CDR2 are GTSNPN and SVGIG (reference sequence). There are 17 residues in the CDR3. V shed 3 bases, J shed 2 bases, and the junction held 10 bases outside the gene matches. The CDR3, as DNA: TGTGCCTGGAGCAGAGGACCCGGACAGGGGGCTGGAAACACCATATATTTT. Amino acid sequence: CAWSRGPGQGAGNTIYF.

V gene TRBV5-1 combines with J gene TRBJ2-3; 10 bases agree with TRBD2. J lost 3 bases, V lost 9 bases, and 7 bases had no gene match. Germline V gene data show CDR1 as SGHRS and CDR2 as YFSETQ. The length of the CDR3 is 14 residues. The CDR3 region has the DNA TGCGCCACCAAGAGCGGGGGGGCAACAGATACGCAGTATTTT. Amino acid sequence: CATKSGGATDTQYF.

This rearrangement joins TRBV7-2 to TRBJ2-5, with D possibly matching TRBD1 (6 bases). Germline-derived CDR1 and CDR2 are SGHTA and FQGNSA. Trimming stripped 2 bases from V and 5 bases from J, with 12 bases between. CDR3 length: 14 residues. CDR3 bases: TGTGCCAGCAGCTTATCCAGGGGCGGTGAGACCCAGTACTTC. This translates into CASSLSRGGETQYF.

The count of this clone is one. The chain links TRBV18 to TRBJ1-2, with D uncertain. Germline values: CDR1 KGHSH, CDR2 LQKENI. V shed 3 bases and J shed 6 bases, with 14 bases lying between them. The CDR3 loop spans 14 amino acids. Written as DNA, the CDR3 is TGTGCCAGCTCACCCAATACAGTGGTGAATGGCTACACCTTC. Protein sequence: CASSPNTVVNGYTF.

J is TRBJ2-7 and V is TRBV7-2; TRBD2 is a possible D gene (5 bases). There are 13 residues in the CDR3. CDR1 and CDR2 from the germline V gene are SGHTA and FQGNSA. Trimming took off 1 base at V and 6 bases at J, with 10 bases between the two ends. Here the CDR3 reads CASSLGNRGEQYF. CDR3 nucleotide sequence: TGTGCCAGCAGCTTAGGGAATCGGGGCGAGCAGTACTTC. The whole variable domain, remainder taken from reference TRBV7-2 and TRBJ2-7, is GAGVSQSPSNKVTEKGKDVELRCDPISGHTALYWYRQSLGQGLEFLIYFQGNSAPDKSGLPSDRFSAERTGGSVSTLTIQRTQQEDSAVYLCASSLGNRGEQYFGPGTRLTVT.

CDR3 DNA sequence: TGTGCCAGCAGTGAGACCTCCAGAGGGTCCTACGAGCAGTACTTC. Translated, it gives CASSETSRGSYEQYF. This rearrangement joins TRBV2 to TRBJ2-7; possible D gene TRBD2, 5 bases. CDR1 is SNHLY, CDR2 FYNNEI, per germline. V shed 3 bases and J shed 1 base, with 13 bases lying between them. The length of the CDR3 is 15 residues. The complete variable domain, with remaining parts taken from reference TRBV2 and TRBJ2-7, reads EPEVTQTPSHQVTQMGQEVILRCVPISNHLYFYWYRQILGQKVEFLVSFYNNEISEKSEIFDDQFSVERPDGSNFTLKIRSTKLEDSAMYFCASSETSRGSYEQYFGPGTRLTVT.

CDR3 nucleotide sequence: TGTGCCAGCAGCTTTACTAGCTCCTACGAGCAGTACTTC. It codes for CASSFTSSYEQYF. This rearrangement joins TRBV7-9 to TRBJ2-7, with a tentative D call TRBD2 (5 bases). The V and J ends lost 3 bases and 0 bases respectively, with 6 bases between them. The CDR3 is made up of 13 amino acids. From germline, CDR1 is SEHNR and CDR2 FQNEAQ (reference sequence).

The chain carries TRBV10-3 and TRBJ2-7; 10 bases are shared with TRBD1. V lost 8 bases to trimming and J lost 6 bases; unmatched junction nucleotides: 10. The length of the CDR3 is 14 residues. Germline-derived CDR1 and CDR2 are ENHRY and SYGVKD. The CDR3: CAIQPGQGTLEQYF. The CDR3 nucleotides are TGTGCCATCCAGCCGGGACAGGGGACCCTCGAGCAGTACTTC.

This chain connects TRBV2 to TRBJ1-5; the D gene is possibly TRBD1 (6 bases). The CDR3 is 15 amino acids. CDR1 is SNHLY and CDR2 is FYNNEI in the germline V gene. V lost 2 bases, J lost 4 bases, and 12 bases lay in between. The CDR3 spells CASSERARGNQPQHF. CDR3 coding DNA: TGTGCCAGCAGTGAACGTGCGAGGGGGAATCAGCCCCAGCATTTT.

V gene TRBV6-2 or TRBV6-3 combines with J gene TRBJ2-7; 8 nucleotides line up with TRBD1. V gave up 6 bases and J gave up 2 bases; unmatched junction bases: 3. Germline loops: CDR1 MNHEY, CDR2 SVGEGT. This CDR3 is built from 13 residues. The CDR3 here is CASSQGAPYEQYF. For the CDR3, the DNA is TGTGCCAGCAGCCAGGGGGCCCCCTACGAGCAGTACTTC.

This clone was seen repeatedly, ten times or more. The rearrangement joins TRBV12-1 to TRBJ2-1; the D call TRBD2 from the table was never checked on the DNA. TRBV12-1 is flagged as a pseudogene. This CDR3 region has 16 residues. The CDR3 bases are TGTGCCAGCAGCTTTTCCACTAGCGGGAGTCTCAATGAGCAGTTCTTC. It yields the protein CASSFSTSGSLNEQFF.

V usage is TRBV7-2 and J usage is TRBJ2-1; D ambiguous. Germline V gives CDR1 SGHTA, CDR2 FQGNSA. With 3 bases removed from V and 4 bases from J, the gap between germline ends came to 7 bases. The CDR3 loop spans 13 amino acids. CDR3 in amino acids: CASSLTDYNEQFF. CDR3 nucleotide sequence: TGTGCCAGCAGCTTGACTGATTACAATGAGCAGTTCTTC.

The chain joins TRBV11-2 to TRBJ2-1; D might be TRBD1 (6 bases). Trimming took 7 bases from V and 4 from J, leaving 11 bases between them. The CDR3 runs to 13 residues. Germline V gene lookup returns CDR1 SGHAT and CDR2 FQNNGV. The CDR3, as DNA: TGTGCCAGCACCCATGGACAGTACAATGAGCAGTTCTTC. As protein: CASTHGQYNEQFF.

This rearrangement joins TRBV5-1 to TRBJ1-2, with 7 bases identical to TRBD1. Germline V CDR1 and CDR2: SGHRS, YFSETQ. CDR3 length equals 15 residues. The V segment lost 2 bases and the J segment 7 bases; nucleotides outside the gene matches: 11. CDR3 DNA: TGCGCCAGCAGCTTTGGCCGACAGGGCGAGAGTGGCTACACCTTC. This codes for CASSFGRQGESGYTF.